This T cell receptor (beta chain) was documented in a study of blood T cell repertoires in COVID-19. Study at large: The origin of the acute and convalescent COVID-19 samples was the United States, Italy and Spain. T cells, B-cell-depleted T cells, or PBMCs supplied cDNA or gDNA.

Trimming cost V 6 bases and J 4 bases; bases outside gene matches: 12. The CDR3 contains 17 residues. From germline, CDR1 is ENHRY and CDR2 SYGVKD. In the study's own analysis: It was from reference gene primer amplification that nucleated cell counts were estimated. Clones were sequenced by immunoSEQ multiplex PCR, and TCRdb holds only the in-frame ones, with some missing. V, J and clone size reflect that table, while D and trimming were determined from the DNA. The sample lists some 140,000 clones, 86% seen once, with about 16% in the top ten. The sequence was obtained from a woman in her fifties or sixties who had recovered from COVID-19. Sequencing was done on a sample of peripheral blood. This sequence joins TRBV10-3 and TRBJ1-1; 12 bases line up with TRBD1. Written as DNA, the CDR3 is TGTGCCATCAGATCTGACCCGGGACAGGGGGCTAGCACTGAAGCTTTCTTT. Translating it yields CAIRSDPGQGASTEAFF.